This T cell receptor (beta chain) is from a study of blood T cell repertoires in COVID-19. Background on the study: Acute and convalescent COVID-19 samples came from the United States, Italy and Spain. Nucleic acid was either cDNA or gDNA, and it came from T cells, B-cell-depleted T cells, or PBMCs.

In the original workflow: Reference gene primer amplification in the assay estimated nucleated cell counts. Some clones are missing from TCRdb's copy, which holds only in-frame ones; the method was immunoSEQ multiplex PCR. From that table come the V and J calls and clone size; the DNA was used to work out D and trimming. The sample contains fewer than 350,000 clones, roughly 79% of which appear only once. This clone was picked up one time. The sample consisted of peripheral blood. The clonotype was recovered from a woman aged 60 to 75 with active or convalescent COVID-19.

The CDR3 here is CASSLESDRGMNTEAFF. As DNA, the CDR3 is TGTGCCAGCAGCTTAGAATCCGACAGGGGAATGAACACTGAAGCTTTCTTT. The chain has TRBV11-2 and TRBJ1-1; 8 bases are shared with TRBD1. Germline CDR1 SGHAT, CDR2 FQNNGV. There are 17 residues in the CDR3. Losses at the gene ends were 0 bases for V and 0 bases for J; bases not matched to a gene: 6.